This T cell receptor beta chain is from a study of cytomegalovirus exposure and HLA in healthy donors. The PCR employed 60 Vbeta primers together with 13 Jbeta primers. Method: immunoSEQ multiplex PCR; TCRdb's copy keeps in-frame clones and lacks some. The table lists some 62,000 clones, roughly 86% of them singletons. This receptor was taken from a man aged 18 to 35 in good health and CMV-seronegative. Sequenced sample: PBMCs.

CDR3 bases: TGTGCCAGCAGTCCCCGGGACAGGAATTCACCCCTCCACTTT. Protein sequence: CASSPRDRNSPLHF. The chain carries TRBV6-1 and TRBJ1-6; 8 bases match TRBD1. V lost 5 bases, J lost 7 bases, and 4 bases stayed unmatched. The CDR3 sequence is 14 residues long. Germline loops: CDR1 MNHNS, CDR2 SASEGT.